Listed below are T cell receptor beta chains from one sample, sequenced in a study of T cells in Graves' hyperthyroidism and ophthalmopathy. TCRdb reanalysed the multiplex PCR reads using MiXCR and keeps one entry per CDR3 protein. The sample records 650,000 to 800,000 distinct CDR3 sequences, less than 45% being singletons. The sequencing sample was made of peripheral blood or thyroid tissue (not recorded which). The receptors originated from an adult man with Graves' disease, either hyperthyroidism or ophthalmopathy (not recorded which). The CDR3 runs from the conserved cysteine through the conserved F or W. The order of the fields is V gene, clone size, D gene, J gene, CDR3 DNA, CDR3 protein. A D gene is named only where the DNA matches it firmly. Size is omitted from some rows. Given values are once, few, many or a class for expanded clones.

TRBV7-8	-	TRBD1	TRBJ1-4	TGTGCCAGCGCCCGACCCGGGACAGGGGTTGAAAAACTGTTTTTT	CASARPGTGVEKLFF
TRBV25-1	-	TRBD2	TRBJ2-7	TGTGCCTGCACGATCGTGGGACTAGCGGGCTACGAGCAGTACTTC	CACTIVGLAGYEQYF
TRBV20-1	few	-	TRBJ1-4	TGCAGTGCTAGAAGTATAGGGGATGGAAAACTGTTTTTT	CSARSIGDGKLFF
TRBV9	few	TRBD1	TRBJ1-4	TGTGCCAGCAGCGCCGGACAGGGCGCAACTAATGAAAAACTGTTTTTT	CASSAGQGATNEKLFF
TRBV9	few	-	TRBJ1-4	TGTGCCAGCAGCGCTACGGACACCCGGACTAATGAAAAACTGTTTTTT	CASSATDTRTNEKLFF
TRBV5-1	-	TRBD1	TRBJ2-7	TGCGCCAGCACCCGGGACAGGACCTACGAGCAGTACTTC	CASTRDRTYEQYF
TRBV15	-	-	TRBJ1-5	TGTGCCACCAGCAGAGGGGTGATAGGCTTAGGGAATCAGCCCCAGCATTTT	CATSRGVIGLGNQPQHF
TRBV7-3	-	-	TRBJ2-7	TGTGCCAGCAGCTTATTGGGGGGTTCCGAGCAGTACTTC	CASSLLGGSEQYF
TRBV6-5	few	-	TRBJ1-2	TGTGCCAGCAGTTTCCGATATGGCTACACCTTC	CASSFRYGYTF
TRBV6-5	-	-	TRBJ1-1	TGTGCCAGCAGTCAACGCGGGGATTTCACTGAAGCTTTCTTT	CASSQRGDFTEAFF